This T cell receptor beta chain was recorded in a study of siplizumab effects on memory and regulatory T cells. Note on this clone: Antigen unknown.

The CDR3 runs 15 residues. Germline V gene data show CDR1 as MGHDK and CDR2 as SYGVNS. V was cut by 3 bases and J by 7 bases, with 15 bases left in between. TCRdb keeps only in-frame clones here, not all; method: immunoSEQ multiplex PCR. Among 70,000 to 90,000 clones, roughly 93% were seen once, and the ten largest hold over 4%. Regarding the study as a whole: Memory T cells appeared less diverse than naive cells, which seemed to contribute substantially to alloresponse. Sequences below about 10^-5 frequency were poorly captured, and few alloreactive clones mapped to unstimulated subsets.

This receptor was taken from a human donor in good health. Sample: CD8+ T cells sorted from blood. V usage is TRBV25-1 and J usage is TRBJ2-2; D possibly matches TRBD1 or TRBD2 (6 bases each). Here the CDR3 DNA reads TGTGCCAGCAGTGATCCCGCAGGGGAGGTCGGGGAGCTGTTTTTT. It is translated as CASSDPAGEVGELFF.